A single T cell receptor (beta chain) is shown here with its context. The sample originates from a study of T cell repertoires in ileal Crohn's disease. The ends were cut back, 2 bases at V and 6 bases at J, with 16 bases in the middle. Looked up from germline, CDR1 is MDHEN and CDR2 is SYDVKM. The CDR3 is made up of 15 amino acids. Libraries were prepared by immunoSEQ multiplex PCR; TCRdb keeps only in-frame clonotypes and omits some of them. The table shows about 11,000 clones, with roughly two thirds occurring only once. Time point reported: neoterminal ileum biopsy at postoperative endoscopy, about 6 months after surgery.

The sequence was collected from an adult with Crohn's disease. Sequenced material: ileal tissue. The chain links TRBV28 to TRBJ1-2; D gene unclear. Written as DNA, the CDR3 is TGTGCCAGCAGTTTAGCGGCTCTCCCGTGGGATGGCTACACCTTC. It translates to CASSLAALPWDGYTF.